This is a list of T cell receptor beta chains from one sample in a study of blood T cells in healthy people across ages. Using its own MiXCR run on the 5' RACE reads, TCRdb lists one record per CDR3 protein. The sample lists around 2 million distinct CDR3 sequences, about 39% occurring once. The sample consisted of blood. The receptors derive from a human donor in good health. Each CDR3 is given with its conserved first and last residue. A D gene is named only where the DNA matches it firmly. The listing skips clone size in some rows; elsewhere it reads once, few, many or a size class.

TRBJ2-3 - - TRBV7-9 CASRATYRAYTDTQYF TGTGCCAGCAGGGCAACCTACAGGGCTTACACAGATACGCAGTATTTT
TRBJ2-3 few TRBD2 TRBV15 CATSRDSGGADTQYF TGTGCCACCAGCAGAGATAGCGGGGGGGCAGATACGCAGTATTTT
TRBJ2-3 few - TRBV20-1 CSAGRVQHSFTDTQYF TGCAGTGCTGGCCGGGTCCAGCACAGTTTCACAGATACGCAGTATTTT
TRBJ2-7 - - TRBV5-1 CASSLGHDEQYF TGCGCCAGCAGCTTGGGACACGACGAGCAGTACTTC
TRBJ1-1 - - TRBV3-1 CASSQAEGRGWGTEAFF TGTGCCAGCAGCCAGGCCGAAGGGCGAGGGTGGGGGACTGAAGCTTTCTTT
TRBJ2-7 - - TRBV11-1 CASSLVENYEQYF TGTGCCAGCAGCTTAGTGGAGAACTACGAGCAGTACTTC
TRBJ2-5 - TRBD2 TRBV28 CASSPVSGGQETQYF TGTGCCAGCAGTCCCGTTAGCGGGGGGCAAGAGACCCAGTACTTC
TRBJ1-2 - TRBD1 TRBV27 CASRVTGGYGYTF TGTGCCAGCAGAGTGACAGGGGGCTATGGCTACACCTTC
TRBJ2-7 - - TRBV4-3 CASSQGGEDSFPYEQYF TGCGCCAGCAGCCAAGGAGGGGAGGATTCCTTTCCCTACGAGCAGTACTTC
TRBJ2-1 few TRBD2 TRBV15 CATSRELAGGPTEQFF TGTGCCACCAGCAGAGAACTAGCGGGGGGGCCGACTGAGCAGTTCTTC
TRBJ1-4 - - TRBV12-3/TRBV12-4 CASSNGAPVRANEKLFF TGTGCCAGCTCCAATGGGGCGCCCGTGAGGGCTAATGAAAAACTGTTTTTT
TRBJ2-1 few TRBD2 TRBV11-3 CASSRSGGASEQFF TGTGCCAGCAGCAGGAGCGGGGGGGCCTCTGAGCAGTTCTTC
TRBJ1-2 - TRBD1 TRBV5-1 CASSNTDRGGYGYTF TGCGCCAGCAGCAATACAGACAGGGGAGGCTATGGCTACACCTTC
TRBJ2-7 few - TRBV6-2/TRBV6-3 CASGSSGGREQYF TGTGCCAGCGGTTCCTCCGGGGGAAGAGAGCAGTACTTC
TRBJ1-2 few - TRBV5-1 CASSPTLGLGYTF TGCGCCAGCAGCCCAACCCTAGGACTAGGCTACACCTTC
TRBJ2-1 - - TRBV28 CASRNSGNNEQFF TGTGCCAGCAGAAATAGCGGCAACAATGAGCAGTTCTTC
TRBJ2-1 few TRBD2 TRBV5-1 CASSLVIAGDNEQFF TGCGCCAGCAGCTTGGTGATAGCGGGGGACAATGAGCAGTTCTTC
TRBJ2-3 - - TRBV7-9 CASSRGDSDTQYF TGTGCCAGCAGCCGCGGGGATTCAGATACGCAGTATTTT
TRBJ1-2 - - TRBV7-2 CACSLWDMTVDGYTF TGTGCCTGCAGCTTATGGGATATGACTGTGGATGGCTACACCTTC